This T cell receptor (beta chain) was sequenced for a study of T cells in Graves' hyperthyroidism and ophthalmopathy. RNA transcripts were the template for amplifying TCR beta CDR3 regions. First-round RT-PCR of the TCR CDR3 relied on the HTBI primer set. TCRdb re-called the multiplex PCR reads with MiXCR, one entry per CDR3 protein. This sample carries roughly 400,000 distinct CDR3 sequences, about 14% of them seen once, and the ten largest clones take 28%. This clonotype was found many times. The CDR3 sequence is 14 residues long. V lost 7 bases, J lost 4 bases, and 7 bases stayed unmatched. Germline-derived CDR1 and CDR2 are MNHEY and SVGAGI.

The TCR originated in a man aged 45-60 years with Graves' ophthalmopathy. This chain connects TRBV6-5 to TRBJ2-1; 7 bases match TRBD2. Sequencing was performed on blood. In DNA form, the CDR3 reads TGTGCCAGCACTTGGGGCGGGGGTTACAATGAGCAGTTCTTC. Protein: CASTWGGGYNEQFF.